A selection of T cell receptor beta chains follows, all from one sample in a study of blood T cell repertoires in COVID-19. Produced via immunoSEQ multiplex PCR; TCRdb's table is partial and in-frame only. The repertoire holds about 100,000 clones, with 90% to 95% as singletons. Sequenced material: peripheral blood. The receptors here all came from a man in his forties or fifties with acute or convalescent COVID-19. CDR3s include the opening cysteine and the closing phenylalanine or tryptophan. Fields, in order: J gene, clone size, V gene, D gene, CDR3 DNA, CDR3 protein. D genes are given only for firm matches. Clone size, where shown, is once, few, many, or a class for clones that have expanded.

TRBJ2-1,.,TRBV7-9,TRBD1,TGTGCCAGCAGCACGGGACAGAGCTCCTACAATGAGCAGTTCTTC,CASSTGQSSYNEQFF
TRBJ2-5,.,TRBV7-9,TRBD1,TGTGCCAGCAGACGGGGACAGAAAGAGACCCAGTACTTC,CASRRGQKETQYF
TRBJ1-1,.,TRBV3-1/TRBV3-2,.,TGTGCCAGCAGCCAAGGTGGGAGGGGAGCTGAAGCTTTCTTT,CASSQGGRGAEAFF
TRBJ2-1,.,TRBV5-1,TRBD2,TGCGCCAGCAGCTTGGGTACTAGCAACCTAGCGGATGAGCAGTTCTTC,CASSLGTSNLADEQFF
TRBJ1-3,.,TRBV25-1,.,TGTGCCAGCAGTGGAGGAGTTTCCTCTGGAAACACCATATATTTT,CASSGGVSSGNTIYF
TRBJ1-4,.,TRBV27,TRBD1,TGTGCCAGCAGATACACAGGGGGCAATGAAAAACTGTTTTTT,CASRYTGGNEKLFF
TRBJ1-1,.,TRBV6-6,TRBD1,TGTGCCAGCAGTTACTCGGTTCGTCAGGGGGTGTGGGCTTTCTTT,CASSYSVRQGVWAFF
TRBJ1-5,.,TRBV2,TRBD1,TGTGCCAGCAGGGGTGGACAGGGGGCGAAGTATCAGCCCCAGCATTTT,CASRGGQGAKYQPQHF
TRBJ2-2,.,TRBV15,.,TGTGCCACCAGCGGAAGGACAGCCGAAAACACCGGGGAGCTGTTTTTT,CATSGRTAENTGELFF
TRBJ1-5,.,TRBV28,.,TGTGCCAGCAGTTTACAGAATCAGCCCCAGCATTTT,CASSLQNQPQHF
TRBJ1-5,.,TRBV19,TRBD1,TGTGCCAGTAGTAATTCGGGACAGGCGGGTCAGCCCCAGCATTTT,CASSNSGQAGQPQHF
TRBJ2-1,.,TRBV2,TRBD2,TGTGCCAGCATTCCCAGCGGGGTTTTTGAGCAGTTCTTC,CASIPSGVFEQFF
TRBJ2-2,.,TRBV6-1,.,TGTGCCAGCAGTGAAGCGCTGGCAACCGGGGAGCTGTTTTTT,CASSEALATGELFF
TRBJ1-2,.,TRBV19,.,TGTGCCAGTAGTGAACAGGGTCTGGCTAACTATGGCTACACCTTC,CASSEQGLANYGYTF
TRBJ2-5,.,TRBV9,TRBD2,TGTGCCAGCAGCGGACTAGCCGGCGAGACCCAGTACTTC,CASSGLAGETQYF
TRBJ1-3,.,TRBV19,TRBD1,TGTGCCAGTAGTATAGATGCGAGGACAGGGAAAAGTGGCACCATATATTTT,CASSIDARTGKSGTIYF
TRBJ1-3,.,TRBV6-5,.,TGTGCCAGCAGTTTTGGCCTGGGCAACACCATATATTTT,CASSFGLGNTIYF
TRBJ1-2,.,TRBV6-5,.,TGTGCCAGTTCCCCAGGGGCGCGGGACTATGGCTACACCTTC,CASSPGARDYGYTF
TRBJ1-1,.,TRBV5-1,TRBD1,TGCGCCAGCAGCTACCGGGACAGGGGGATCCAAGCTTTCTTT,CASSYRDRGIQAFF
TRBJ1-5,.,TRBV12-3/TRBV12-4,.,TGTGCCAGCAGCTCCTCCGTCAGGCAGCCCCAGCATTTT,CASSSSVRQPQHF
TRBJ1-6,.,TRBV3-1/TRBV3-2,TRBD1,TGTGCCAGCAGCACGACAGGGGAAGGCTCACCCCTCCACTTT,CASSTTGEGSPLHF
TRBJ1-1,.,TRBV2,.,TGTGCCAGCAGTGACGGCAGGGAAATGAACACTGAAGCTTTCTTT,CASSDGREMNTEAFF
TRBJ1-4,.,TRBV19,TRBD1,TGTGCCAGTAGTAGAATTCCGGGACAGGCTAATGAAAAACTGTTTTTT,CASSRIPGQANEKLFF
TRBJ2-1,.,TRBV29-1,.,TGCAGCGTTTCCAACAATGAGCAGTTCTTC,CSVSNNEQFF
TRBJ1-5,.,TRBV28,.,TGTGCCAGCAGTTTTCGAACTGAAAATCAGCCCCAGCATTTT,CASSFRTENQPQHF
TRBJ1-2,.,TRBV4-2,TRBD1,TGTGCCAGCAGCCGAGGGCAGGGGGCACGCTACACCTTC,CASSRGQGARYTF
TRBJ2-3,few,TRBV28,.,TGTGCCAGCAGATTACAGGGTACCAGCACAGATACGCAGTATTTT,CASRLQGTSTDTQYF
TRBJ2-1,.,TRBV5-3,TRBD2,TGTGCCAGAAGCGGGACTAGCGGGGGGCGGGAGCAGTTCTTC,CARSGTSGGREQFF
TRBJ1-4,.,TRBV19,.,TGTGCCAGTAGTTTACAGTCTGGCACTAATGAAAAACTGTTTTTT,CASSLQSGTNEKLFF
TRBJ2-1,.,TRBV19,.,TGTGCCAGTAGTATATCAACAGGGTTGAGGGGTGAGCAGTTCTTC,CASSISTGLRGEQFF
TRBJ1-3,few,TRBV7-9,.,TGTGCCAGCAGCCTCCCAGGGACTGGAAACACCATATATTTT,CASSLPGTGNTIYF
TRBJ1-5,.,TRBV30,TRBD1,TGTGCCTGGAGTGGAGGGACAGGGGTTGATCAGCCCCAGCATTTT,CAWSGGTGVDQPQHF
TRBJ2-5,.,TRBV6-5,.,TGTGCCAGCAGTCTCGACACACAAGAGACCCAGTACTTC,CASSLDTQETQYF
TRBJ2-2,.,TRBV5-6,.,TGTGCCAGCAGCTTGGCCGGCGGACAGAAGACCGGGGAGCTGTTTTTT,CASSLAGGQKTGELFF